This passage covers 9 T cell receptor beta chains from one sample sequenced in a study of blood T cells in healthy people across ages. The use of a sample-barcoded 5' primer and a J-beta primer mix characterized a second PCR of about 7 to 12 cycles. TCRdb re-derived calls from the 5' RACE reads in MiXCR, one entry per CDR3 protein. The repertoire has roughly 680,000 distinct CDR3 sequences, 45% to 60% of them found once; the top ten carry about 13%. The material sequenced was blood. These receptors came from a woman older than 75 in good health.

The sample holds a few counts of this clonotype. J is TRBJ2-7 and V is TRBV29-1; either TRBD1 or TRBD2 may supply D (5 bases each). V shed 6 bases and J shed 3 bases, with 12 bases lying between them. Germline-derived CDR1 and CDR2 are SQVTM and ANQGSEA. The CDR3 covers 12 residues. The CDR3 reads CSVDGAGYEQYF. The DNA of the CDR3 is TGCAGCGTGGACGGGGCAGGCTACGAGCAGTACTTC.

Written as DNA, the CDR3 is TGTGCCAGCAGCTTGGATGGGGCGGGAGTCACCTACGAGCAGTACTTC. Translation: CASSLDGAGVTYEQYF. The chain employs TRBV5-5 and TRBJ2-7; the match to TRBD2 covers 7 bases. The CDR3 loop spans 16 amino acids. V dropped 0 bases and J dropped 2; count of bases not matched to a gene: 8. Germline CDR1 and CDR2: SGHKS and YYEKEE (reference sequence).

The rearrangement uses TRBV6-5 and TRBJ2-7; D unclear. Trimming cost V 6 bases and J 3 bases, with 15 bases left between them. The germline V gene has CDR1 MNHEY and CDR2 SVGAGI. There are 14 residues in the CDR3. The CDR3 region is CASRQTSLGYEQYF. The CDR3 bases are TGTGCCAGCAGACAGACCAGCCTAGGCTACGAGCAGTACTTC.

The chain links TRBV2 to TRBJ1-3, with D hard to call. The germline V gene has CDR1 SNHLY and CDR2 FYNNEI. The CDR3 consists of 13 residues. V was pared by 1 base and J by 0 bases, with 1 base between. Here the CDR3 DNA reads TGTGCCAGCAGTGAAGTCTCTGGAAACACCATATATTTT. Amino acid sequence: CASSEVSGNTIYF.

As for this clonotype: Since a much larger clone is just one base distant, this may be a read error. V usage is TRBV6-4 and J usage is TRBJ1-2; D unclear. Germline V gives CDR1 MRHNA, CDR2 SNTAGT. V lost 2 bases, J lost 2 bases, and 9 bases lay in between. CDR3 length equals 14 residues. CDR3 coding DNA: TGTGCCAGCAGTGACGCCCCGAAAAACTATGGCTACACCTTC. Protein: CASSDAPKNYGYTF.

For this clonotype: A much more abundant neighbour one base away suggests this may be a read error. The CDR3 bases are TGCAGTGCTAGCGGGGGGGAAGAGACCCAGTACTTC. Encoded protein: CSASGGEETQYF. V is TRBV20-1 and J is TRBJ2-5, with 8 bases identical to TRBD2. Trimming cost V 3 bases and J 3 bases; bases outside gene matches: 0. CDR1 and CDR2 (germline): DFQATT, SNEGSKA (reference sequence). This CDR3 comprises 12 residues.

In its sample, this clonotype was seen many times. The chain recombines TRBV28 with TRBJ1-4, with D tentatively TRBD1 (5 bases). Per germline, CDR1 MDHEN and CDR2 SYDVKM. This CDR3 comprises 15 residues. V gave up 7 bases and J gave up 8 bases, with 20 bases separating them. The CDR3 DNA follows: TGTGCCAGCAACCCCGGCAGGTTCAAGGGGGAAAAACTGTTTTTT. This codes for CASNPGRFKGEKLFF.

This chain joins TRBV2 and TRBJ2-5, with D possibly being TRBD2 (6 bases). This CDR3 has 14 amino acids. Germline V CDR1 and CDR2: SNHLY, FYNNEI. Trimming removed 4 bases from V and 1 base from J, with 10 bases in between. DNA of the CDR3: TGTGCCAGCAGTGCGATGGGGGGCCAAGAGACCCAGTACTTC. This codes for CASSAMGGQETQYF.

Remarks on this clonotype: Relative to the germline gene, one junction end is altered; a read error may explain this. The V and J genes are TRBV12-3 or TRBV12-4 and TRBJ2-3; possibly TRBD2 for D (5 bases). The CDR3 covers 15 residues. This CDR3 is CVSSGELVGTDTQYF. CDR3 nucleotides: TGTGTCAGCAGCGGCGAGCTAGTGGGCACAGATACGCAGTATTTT.